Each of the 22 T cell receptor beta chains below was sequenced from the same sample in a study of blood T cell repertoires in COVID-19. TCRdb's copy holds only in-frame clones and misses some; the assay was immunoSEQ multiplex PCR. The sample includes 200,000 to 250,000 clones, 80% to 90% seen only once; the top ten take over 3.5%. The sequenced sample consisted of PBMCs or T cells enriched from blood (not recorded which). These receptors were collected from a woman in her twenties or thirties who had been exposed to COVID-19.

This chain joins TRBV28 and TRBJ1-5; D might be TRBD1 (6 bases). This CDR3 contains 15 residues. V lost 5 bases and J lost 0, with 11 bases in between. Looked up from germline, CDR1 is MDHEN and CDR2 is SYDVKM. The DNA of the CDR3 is TGTGCCAGCAGTGGGACAAGACATAGCAATCAGCCCCAGCATTTT. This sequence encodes CASSGTRHSNQPQHF.

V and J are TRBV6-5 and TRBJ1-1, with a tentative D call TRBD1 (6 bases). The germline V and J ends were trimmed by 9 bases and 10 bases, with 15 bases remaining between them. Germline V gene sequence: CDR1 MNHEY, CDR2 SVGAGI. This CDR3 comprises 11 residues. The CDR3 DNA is TGTGCCAGTACTAGGGGGGGGAGAGCTTTCTTT. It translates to CASTRGGRAFF.

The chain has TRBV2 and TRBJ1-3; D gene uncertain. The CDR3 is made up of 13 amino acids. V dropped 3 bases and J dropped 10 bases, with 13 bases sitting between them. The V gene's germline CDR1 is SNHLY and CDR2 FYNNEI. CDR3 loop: CASSDLWRDTIYF. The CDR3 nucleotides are TGTGCCAGCAGTGATCTCTGGAGGGATACCATATATTTT.

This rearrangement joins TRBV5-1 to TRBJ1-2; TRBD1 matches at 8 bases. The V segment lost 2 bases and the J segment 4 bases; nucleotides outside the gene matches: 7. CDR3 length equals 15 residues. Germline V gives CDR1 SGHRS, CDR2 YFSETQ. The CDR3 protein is CASSLSRGLSYGYTF. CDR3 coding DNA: TGCGCCAGCAGCTTATCCAGGGGGCTGAGCTATGGCTACACCTTC.

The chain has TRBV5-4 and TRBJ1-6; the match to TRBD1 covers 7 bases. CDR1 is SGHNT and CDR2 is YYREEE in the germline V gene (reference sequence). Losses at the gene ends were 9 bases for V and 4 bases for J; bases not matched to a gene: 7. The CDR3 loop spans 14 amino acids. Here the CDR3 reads CATGRDRYNSPLHF. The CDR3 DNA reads TGTGCCACTGGACGGGACAGATATAATTCACCCCTCCACTTT.

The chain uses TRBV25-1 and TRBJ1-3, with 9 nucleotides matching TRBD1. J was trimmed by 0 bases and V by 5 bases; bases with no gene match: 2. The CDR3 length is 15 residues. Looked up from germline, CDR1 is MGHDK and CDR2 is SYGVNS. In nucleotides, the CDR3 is TGTGCCAGCAGTACGACAGGGGGCTCTGGAAACACCATATATTTT. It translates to CASSTTGGSGNTIYF. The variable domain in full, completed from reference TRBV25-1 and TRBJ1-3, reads EADIYQTPRYLVIGTGKKITLECSQTMGHDKMYWYQQDPGMELHLIHYSYGVNSTEKGDLSSESTVSRIRTEHFPLTLESARPSHTSQYLCASSTTGGSGNTIYFGEGSWLTVV.

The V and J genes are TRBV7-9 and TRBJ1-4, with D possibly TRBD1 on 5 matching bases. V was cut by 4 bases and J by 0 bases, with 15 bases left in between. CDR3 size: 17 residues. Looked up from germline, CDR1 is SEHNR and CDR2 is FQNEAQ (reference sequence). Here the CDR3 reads CASSSGPPRATNEKLFF. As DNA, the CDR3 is TGTGCCAGCAGCTCAGGACCTCCCAGGGCAACTAATGAAAAACTGTTTTTT.

The CDR3 spells CASSPRQGGFSGEAFF. CDR3 sequence (DNA): TGCGCCAGCAGCCCCCGACAGGGGGGATTTTCTGGTGAAGCTTTCTTT. V and J are TRBV5-1 and TRBJ1-1; 9 nucleotides align to TRBD1. The V segment lost 4 bases and the J segment 7 bases; nucleotides outside the gene matches: 14. The CDR3 sequence is 16 residues long. From germline, CDR1 is SGHRS and CDR2 YFSETQ.

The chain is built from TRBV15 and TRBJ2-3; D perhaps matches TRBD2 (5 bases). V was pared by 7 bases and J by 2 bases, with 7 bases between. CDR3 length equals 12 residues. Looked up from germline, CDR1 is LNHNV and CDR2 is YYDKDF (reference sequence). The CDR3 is CATKRDTDTQYF. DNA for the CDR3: TGTGCCACCAAACGGGACACAGATACGCAGTATTTT.

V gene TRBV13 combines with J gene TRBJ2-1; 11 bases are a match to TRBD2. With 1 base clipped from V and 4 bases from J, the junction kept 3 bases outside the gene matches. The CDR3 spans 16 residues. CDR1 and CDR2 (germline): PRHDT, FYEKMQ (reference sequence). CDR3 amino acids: CASSLVGTSGYNEQFF. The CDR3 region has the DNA TGTGCCAGCAGCTTAGTGGGGACTAGCGGATACAATGAGCAGTTCTTC.

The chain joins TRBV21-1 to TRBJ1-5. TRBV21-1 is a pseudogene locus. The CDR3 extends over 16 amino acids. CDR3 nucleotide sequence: TGTGCCAGCAGGCCGGCCCGACTATATGGCAATCAGCCCCAGCATTTT. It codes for CASRPARLYGNQPQHF.

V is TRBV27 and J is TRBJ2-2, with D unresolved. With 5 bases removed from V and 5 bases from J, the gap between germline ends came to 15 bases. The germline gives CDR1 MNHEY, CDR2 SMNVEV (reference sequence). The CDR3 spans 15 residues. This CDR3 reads CASSRQQAGTGELFF. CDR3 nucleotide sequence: TGTGCCAGCAGTCGCCAGCAGGCTGGGACCGGGGAGCTGTTTTTT.

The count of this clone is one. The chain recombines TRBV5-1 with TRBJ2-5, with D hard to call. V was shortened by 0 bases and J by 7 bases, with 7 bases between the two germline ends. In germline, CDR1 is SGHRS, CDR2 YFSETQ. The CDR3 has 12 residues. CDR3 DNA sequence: TGCGCCAGCAGCTTGGAAATCGGGACCCAGTACTTC. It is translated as CASSLEIGTQYF. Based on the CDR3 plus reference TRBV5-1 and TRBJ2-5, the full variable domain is KAGVTQTPRYLIKTRGQQVTLSCSPISGHRSVSWYQQTPGQGLQFLFEYFSETQRNKGNFPGRFSGRQFSNSRSEMNVSTLELGDSALYLCASSLEIGTQYFGPGTRLLVL.

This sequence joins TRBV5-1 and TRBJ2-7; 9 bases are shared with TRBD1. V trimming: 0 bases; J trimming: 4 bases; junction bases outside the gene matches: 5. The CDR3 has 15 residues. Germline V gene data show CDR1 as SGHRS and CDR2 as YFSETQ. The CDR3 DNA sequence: TGCGCCAGCAGCTTGGGACAGGGGGTTTATTACGAGCAGTACTTC. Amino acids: CASSLGQGVYYEQYF. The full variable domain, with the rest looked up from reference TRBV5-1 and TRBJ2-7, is KAGVTQTPRYLIKTRGQQVTLSCSPISGHRSVSWYQQTPGQGLQFLFEYFSETQRNKGNFPGRFSGRQFSNSRSEMNVSTLELGDSALYLCASSLGQGVYYEQYFGPGTRLTVT.

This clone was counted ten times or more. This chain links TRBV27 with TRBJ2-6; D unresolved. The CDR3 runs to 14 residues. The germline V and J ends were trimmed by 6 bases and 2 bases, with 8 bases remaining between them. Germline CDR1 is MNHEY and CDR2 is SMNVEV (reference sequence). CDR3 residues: CASSLLAGANVLTF. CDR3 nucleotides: TGTGCCAGCAGCCTATTAGCTGGGGCCAACGTCCTGACTTTC.

CDR3 region: CASSQVPPGGTNYGYTF. As DNA, the CDR3 is TGTGCCAGCAGCCAAGTTCCCCCCGGGGGGACTAACTATGGCTACACCTTC. V and J are TRBV3-1 (or the pseudogene TRBV3-2) and TRBJ1-2; a possible D gene is TRBD1 (5 bases). Germline assignment: CDR1 LGHDT and CDR2 YNNKEL (reference sequence). Trimming shortened V by 1 base and J by 0 bases, and 15 bases separated the two germline ends. The CDR3 is 17 amino acids.

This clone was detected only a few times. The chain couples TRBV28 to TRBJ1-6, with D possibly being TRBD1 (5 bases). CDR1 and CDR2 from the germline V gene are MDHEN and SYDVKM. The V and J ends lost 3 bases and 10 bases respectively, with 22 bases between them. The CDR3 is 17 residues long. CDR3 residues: CASSFFEAGDVGSPLHF. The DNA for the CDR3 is TGTGCCAGCAGTTTTTTCGAGGCGGGGGATGTAGGATCACCCCTCCACTTT.

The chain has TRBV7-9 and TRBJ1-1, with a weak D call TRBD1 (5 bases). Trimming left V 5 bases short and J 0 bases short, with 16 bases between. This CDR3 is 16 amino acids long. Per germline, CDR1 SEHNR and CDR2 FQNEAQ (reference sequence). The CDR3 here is CASSPDPPGLNTEAFF. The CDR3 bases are TGTGCCAGCAGCCCCGATCCACCAGGGCTGAACACTGAAGCTTTCTTT.

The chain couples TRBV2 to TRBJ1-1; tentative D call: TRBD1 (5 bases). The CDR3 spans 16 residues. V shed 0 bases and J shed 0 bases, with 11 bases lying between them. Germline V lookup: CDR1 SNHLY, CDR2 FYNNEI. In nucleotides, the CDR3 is TGTGCCAGCAGTGAAGCGGGGCAGCTTATGAACACTGAAGCTTTCTTT. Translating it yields CASSEAGQLMNTEAFF.

The CDR3 spells CASSEARGRAYGYTF. CDR3 sequence (DNA): TGTGCCAGCAGTGAAGCGCGGGGGCGCGCCTATGGCTACACCTTC. The chain couples TRBV2 to TRBJ1-2, with D tentatively TRBD1 (6 bases). Trimming pared 0 bases from V and 4 bases from J, leaving 12 bases between. Germline V CDR1 and CDR2: SNHLY, FYNNEI. This CDR3 has 15 residues.

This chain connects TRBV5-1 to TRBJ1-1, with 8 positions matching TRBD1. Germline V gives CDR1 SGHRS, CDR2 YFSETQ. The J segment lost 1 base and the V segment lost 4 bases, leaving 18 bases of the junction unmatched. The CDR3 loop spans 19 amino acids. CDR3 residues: CASSPGSPFRTGRNTEAFF. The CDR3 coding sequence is TGCGCCAGCAGCCCTGGCTCGCCCTTTAGGACAGGGCGGAACACTGAAGCTTTCTTT.

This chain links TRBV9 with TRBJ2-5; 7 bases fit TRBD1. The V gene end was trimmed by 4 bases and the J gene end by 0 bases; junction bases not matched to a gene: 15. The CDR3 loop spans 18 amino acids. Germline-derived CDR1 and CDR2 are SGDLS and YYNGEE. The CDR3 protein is CASSRPVWTGPYQETQYF. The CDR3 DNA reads TGTGCCAGCAGCCGACCCGTCTGGACAGGCCCCTACCAAGAGACCCAGTACTTC.